This T cell receptor (beta chain) stems from a study of CD4 T cells in relation to SARS-CoV-2 and coronaviruses. Overall study context: The restricting HLA molecule for shared crossreactive spike epitopes was mapped. Study-level results: In around 67% of donors, memory CD4+ clonotypes crossrecognized SARS-CoV-2 and at least one common cold coronavirus spike.

A remark on this clone: What it binds is unknown.

Germline loops: CDR1 SGHVS, CDR2 FQNEAQ. This CDR3 has 13 amino acids. Trimming took 5 bases from V and 1 from J, leaving 8 bases between them. The unexposed donors gave CD4+ T cells in about 2011-2018, prior to COVID-19. Sequencing was performed with immunoSEQ multiplex PCR; in TCRdb, only in-frame clones are kept and a portion is missing. The repertoire holds about 59,000 clones, with 75% to 90% as singletons. Source material: memory CD4+ T cells from PBMCs. The TCR was taken from a human donor in good health. The chain is built from TRBV7-8 and TRBJ1-1, with D uncertain. The DNA of the CDR3 is TGTGCCAGCAGCATACAGCAGAACACTGAAGCTTTCTTT. Residues: CASSIQQNTEAFF.